One sample yielded the 32 T cell receptor beta chains listed below, sequenced in a study of CD8 T cells in ankylosing spondylitis. TCRdb re-called the 5' RACE reads through MiXCR, storing one row per CDR3 protein. The table records about 160,000 distinct CDR3 sequences, 9.8% of them present only once. The sample taken for sequencing was blood, either unsorted or a sorted T cell fraction (not recorded which). These TCRs come from a female donor with ankylosing spondylitis or in good health (not recorded which).

This clonotype was found many times. The V call is TRBV7-2, the J call TRBJ1-1; no clear D. The V gene's germline CDR1 is SGHTA and CDR2 FQGNSA. The V gene lost 5 bases and the J gene lost 6 bases, with 13 bases spanning the gap. This CDR3 comprises 13 residues. The DNA for the CDR3 is TGTGCCAGCAGCGTGCACGCGGACGCTGAAGCTTTCTTT. It specifies CASSVHADAEAFF.

This clonotype was detected a few times. This chain links TRBV14 with TRBJ1-1, with D possibly being TRBD1 (5 bases). The CDR3 runs 13 residues. The germline CDR1 and CDR2 sequences are SGHDN and FVKESK. V lost 4 bases and J lost 11, with 17 bases in between. CDR3 loop: CASSPQGGWGAFF. The DNA of the CDR3 is TGTGCCAGCAGCCCGCAGGGAGGATGGGGGGCTTTCTTT.

The chain carries TRBV12-3 or TRBV12-4 and TRBJ1-3; possible D gene TRBD1, 5 bases. This CDR3 is 13 amino acids long. Trimming stripped 4 bases from V and 3 bases from J, with 7 bases between. CDR3 nucleotide sequence: TGTGCCAGCAGTTCAGGGATTGGAAACACCATATATTTT. Amino acid sequence: CASSSGIGNTIYF.

This clonotype was picked up many times. The chain recombines TRBV7-9 with TRBJ2-7, with 8 bases fitting TRBD1. The trim removed 5 bases at V and 1 base at J, leaving 10 bases unmatched. Germline CDR1 reads SEHNR; CDR2 reads FQNEAQ (reference sequence). The CDR3 consists of 16 residues. The CDR3 DNA follows: TGTGCCAGCAGCCCCAACAGGGGGTACTCATCCTACGAGCAGTACTTC. It is translated as CASSPNRGYSSYEQYF. Combining the CDR3 with reference TRBV7-9 and TRBJ2-7 gives the whole variable domain DTGVSQNPRHKITKRGQNVTFRCDPISEHNRLYWYRQTLGQGPEFLTYFQNEAQLEKSRLLSDRFSAERPKGSFSTLEIQRTEQGDSAMYLCASSPNRGYSSYEQYFGPGTRLTVT.

The table lists this clonotype with a few counts. The genes are TRBV6-2 or TRBV6-3 and TRBJ2-2, with TRBD1 matching 11 bases. V gave up 0 bases and J gave up 7 bases; unmatched junction bases: 7. The germline CDR1 and CDR2 sequences are MNHEY and SVGEGT. There are 17 residues in the CDR3. The CDR3: CASSYSGQGVMIGELFF. CDR3 sequence (DNA): TGTGCCAGCAGTTACTCGGGACAGGGGGTAATGATCGGGGAGCTGTTTTTT.

The chain links TRBV18 to TRBJ2-2; D perhaps matches TRBD2 (7 bases). The V gene lost 5 bases and the J gene lost 7 bases, with 17 bases spanning the gap. Germline values: CDR1 KGHSH, CDR2 LQKENI. CDR3 size: 15 residues. CDR3 residues: CASSTMRGQHGELFF. Written as DNA, the CDR3 is TGTGCCAGCTCAACTATGCGGGGGCAGCACGGGGAGCTGTTTTTT.

This chain uses TRBV5-5 with TRBJ2-5, with a weak D call TRBD1 (5 bases). In germline, CDR1 is SGHKS, CDR2 YYEKEE (reference sequence). The CDR3 has 14 residues. V lost 1 base and J lost 3, with 10 bases in between. The CDR3 loop reads CASSLWGQKETQYF. CDR3 DNA sequence: TGTGCCAGCAGCTTGTGGGGCCAAAAAGAGACCCAGTACTTC.

J is TRBJ1-4 and V is TRBV2; TRBD1 aligns across 7 bases. Per germline, CDR1 SNHLY and CDR2 FYNNEI. After removal of 3 bases from V and 4 bases from J, the junction contained 5 bases not matched to a gene. CDR3 length: 15 residues. CDR3 nucleotide sequence: TGTGCCAGCAGTGAGGGACAGCAAATTAATGAAAAACTGTTTTTT. This translates into CASSEGQQINEKLFF. Together with reference TRBV2 and TRBJ1-4, the CDR3 gives the full variable domain: EPEVTQTPSHQVTQMGQEVILRCVPISNHLYFYWYRQILGQKVEFLVSFYNNEISEKSEIFDDQFSVERPDGSNFTLKIRSTKLEDSAMYFCASSEGQQINEKLFFGSGTQLSVL.

The V gene is TRBV6-5, the J gene TRBJ2-7; D is unclear. The germline V and J ends were trimmed by 2 bases and 4 bases, with 12 bases remaining between them. The CDR3 totals 14 residues. The germline V gene encodes CDR1 MNHEY and CDR2 SVGAGI. In DNA, the CDR3 is TGTGCCAGCAGTTACCCTTACTTATTGTACGAGCAGTACTTC. Amino acid sequence: CASSYPYLLYEQYF.

V gene TRBV15 combines with J gene TRBJ2-1; D call uncertain. Trimming shortened V by 0 bases and J by 2 bases, and 8 bases separated the two germline ends. The CDR3 spans 15 residues. Germline V gene sequence: CDR1 LNHNV, CDR2 YYDKDF (reference sequence). CDR3 sequence (DNA): TGTGCCACCAGCAGAGAGCGGAGCCCCTACAATGAGCAGTTCTTC. Translated: CATSRERSPYNEQFF.

This clonotype has at least ten counts. J is TRBJ2-3 and V is TRBV4-3, with 7 bases aligning to TRBD2. This CDR3 region has 16 residues. J was trimmed by 5 bases and V by 0 bases; bases with no gene match: 8. Germline V gene lookup returns CDR1 LGHNA and CDR2 YSLEER. In DNA, the CDR3 is TGCGCCAGCAGCCAAGATGCCCGGGGAGGGCGAGATACGCAGTATTTT. Protein: CASSQDARGGRDTQYF.

The table lists this clonotype with many counts. This chain connects TRBV15 to TRBJ2-1; no clear D gene. The V gene's germline CDR1 is LNHNV and CDR2 YYDKDF (reference sequence). The length of the CDR3 is 14 residues. Trimming took 0 bases from V and 7 from J, leaving 10 bases between them. The chain's CDR3 is CATSRDSSLNEQFF. CDR3 DNA: TGTGCCACCAGCAGAGATTCCTCCCTTAATGAGCAGTTCTTC.

This clonotype was observed many times. The chain carries TRBV5-1 and TRBJ2-7; D is unresolved. Germline lookup yields CDR1 SGHRS and CDR2 YFSETQ. This CDR3 has 16 residues. V was pared by 2 bases and J by 5 bases, with 20 bases between. The CDR3 region is CASSFYGPPSRDEQYF. The CDR3 DNA reads as TGCGCCAGCAGCTTTTATGGGCCGCCCTCCAGAGACGAGCAGTACTTC.

This clonotype has a handful of counts. The chain uses TRBV25-1 and TRBJ1-2; D gene unclear. This CDR3 is built from 13 residues. The V gene lost 1 base and the J gene lost 6 bases, with 9 bases spanning the gap. Germline CDR1 and CDR2: MGHDK and SYGVNS. CDR3 DNA sequence: TGTGCCAGCAGTGAATTTGGTCCGAATGGCTACACCTTC. It specifies CASSEFGPNGYTF.

This clonotype was counted many times. This chain connects TRBV6-2 or TRBV6-3 to TRBJ2-2; 7 nucleotides line up with TRBD2. V dropped 1 base and J dropped 2; count of bases not matched to a gene: 10. Germline CDR1 reads MNHEY; CDR2 reads SVGEGT. The CDR3 is 18 residues long. CDR3 coding DNA: TGTGCCAGCAGTTACTGGGCTAGCGGAATGCCTAACACCGGGGAGCTGTTTTTT. Translated: CASSYWASGMPNTGELFF.

V usage is TRBV28 and J usage is TRBJ2-7, with 8 positions matching TRBD2. The CDR3 covers 21 residues. CDR1 and CDR2 from the germline V gene are MDHEN and SYDVKM. After removal of 2 bases from V and 4 bases from J, the junction contained 25 bases not matched to a gene. CDR3 in amino acids: CASSLDGEWVTGTSLLYEQYF. The DNA for the CDR3 is TGTGCCAGCAGTTTAGATGGGGAGTGGGTGACCGGGACTAGTCTGTTGTACGAGCAGTACTTC.

This clonotype occurred a few times. The rearrangement links TRBV21-1 to TRBJ2-3; the tabulated D call, TRBD2, remains unverified against the DNA. TRBV21-1 is noted as a pseudogene. This CDR3 region has 17 residues. CDR3 sequence reads: CASSKERLAGMADTQYF. The CDR3 bases are TGTGCCAGCAGCAAGGAGAGACTAGCGGGAATGGCAGATACGCAGTATTTT.

This clonotype was counted ten times or more. The chain is built from TRBV28 and TRBJ2-2, with D perhaps matching TRBD1 (6 bases). The length of the CDR3 is 13 residues. The germline V and J ends were trimmed by 3 bases and 6 bases, with 8 bases remaining between them. Germline V gives CDR1 MDHEN, CDR2 SYDVKM. CDR3 sequence reads: CASSFGGSGELFF. The CDR3 nucleotides read TGTGCCAGCAGTTTTGGGGGCTCCGGGGAGCTGTTTTTT.

This clonotype was counted a few times. The gene calls are TRBV7-9 and TRBJ2-3; 9 nucleotides line up with TRBD2. Germline assignment: CDR1 SEHNR and CDR2 FQNEAQ (reference sequence). This CDR3 spans 15 amino acids. V was clipped by 5 bases and J by 1 base; unmatched bases: 4. The CDR3 DNA reads TGTGCCAGCAGCCCTAGCGGGATAGGCACAGATACGCAGTATTTT. It codes for CASSPSGIGTDTQYF.

The CDR3 bases are TGTGCCAGCAGTTTAGGGGACAGCGGCGGGCCCTATTATGGCTACACCTTC. This encodes CASSLGDSGGPYYGYTF. J is TRBJ1-2 and V is TRBV12-3 or TRBV12-4, with 7 bases aligning to TRBD1. V was pared by 1 base and J by 5 bases, with 13 bases of the junction left unmatched. The CDR3 totals 17 residues.

This rearrangement joins TRBV15 to TRBJ2-1; 7 bases match TRBD2. CDR1 and CDR2 (germline): LNHNV, YYDKDF (reference sequence). With 1 base clipped from V and 7 bases from J, the junction kept 7 bases outside the gene matches. This CDR3 is 15 amino acids long. CDR3 nucleotide sequence: TGTGCCACCAGCAGAGCCCGGACTAGTTTAAATGAGCAGTTCTTC. It is translated as CATSRARTSLNEQFF.

This clonotype has a handful of counts. This sequence joins TRBV4-3 and TRBJ2-1; D remains ambiguous. Germline V gives CDR1 LGHNA, CDR2 YSLEER. Between the trimmed V and J ends, which lost 1 base and 6 bases, there was a span of 4 bases. The length of the CDR3 is 12 residues. CDR3 in amino acids: CASSQGFNEQFF. The DNA for the CDR3 is TGCGCCAGCAGCCAAGGGTTCAATGAGCAGTTCTTC.

This clonotype was observed at least ten times. The CDR3 region is CASSQEWGKLGYTF. The CDR3 DNA reads TGTGCCAGCAGCCAAGAGTGGGGGAAGCTGGGCTACACCTTC. The chain employs TRBV4-2 and TRBJ1-2, with D maybe TRBD1 (5 bases). Germline assignment: CDR1 LGHNA and CDR2 YNFKEQ. The CDR3 runs to 14 residues. Trimming pared 0 bases from V and 8 bases from J, leaving 13 bases between.

V gene TRBV4-3 combines with J gene TRBJ2-3, with D possibly being TRBD2 (5 bases). There are 17 residues in the CDR3. The germline V gene has CDR1 LGHNA and CDR2 YSLEER. Trimming cost V 1 base and J 0 bases, with 14 bases left between them. The CDR3 region has the DNA TGCGCCAGCAGCCAAGCGAGCGGCGGATTGAGCACAGATACGCAGTATTTT. It codes for CASSQASGGLSTDTQYF.

At least ten counts were recorded for this clonotype. CDR3 sequence: CASSQFGPYEQYF. The CDR3 coding sequence is TGCGCCAGCAGTCAATTTGGTCCCTACGAGCAGTACTTC. V usage is TRBV23-1 and J usage is TRBJ2-7, with no clear D. TRBV23-1 is identified as an open reading frame with a role that is uncertain. V was cut by 1 base and J by 2 bases, with 6 bases left in between. CDR3 size: 13 residues.

Many counts were recorded for this clonotype. The rearrangement joins TRBV10-3 to TRBJ2-5; weak D call: TRBD1 (6 bases). The V gene's germline CDR1 is ENHRY and CDR2 SYGVKD. The CDR3 runs to 16 residues. V lost 0 bases and J lost 2, with 13 bases in between. CDR3 in DNA: TGTGCCATCAGTGAGTCCCGGACAGAAGGACAAGAGACCCAGTACTTC. Translated: CAISESRTEGQETQYF.

This clonotype was observed a few times. This chain links TRBV7-9 with TRBJ2-5; 12 bases agree with TRBD2. The length of the CDR3 is 15 residues. V lost 6 bases, J lost 6 bases, and 8 bases stayed unmatched. Germline loops: CDR1 SEHNR, CDR2 FQNEAQ (reference sequence). The chain's CDR3 is CASSPRLAGVQTQYF. CDR3 bases: TGTGCCAGCAGTCCTCGACTAGCGGGAGTGCAGACCCAGTACTTC.

In this sample, this clonotype turned up many times. This chain connects TRBV24-1 to TRBJ1-1; 7 bases align to TRBD1. Germline V gene data show CDR1 as KGHDR and CDR2 as SFDVKD. After removal of 5 bases from V and 2 bases from J, the junction contained 7 bases not matched to a gene. The CDR3 loop spans 15 amino acids. This CDR3 reads CATSATGQDNTEAFF. The DNA of the CDR3 is TGTGCCACCAGTGCAACCGGACAGGACAACACTGAAGCTTTCTTT.

The genes are TRBV27 and TRBJ2-7; 13 bases are shared with TRBD2. The junction had 7 bases not matched to a gene; V was cut back by 5 bases and J by 6 bases. From germline, CDR1 is MNHEY and CDR2 SMNVEV (reference sequence). The CDR3 totals 15 residues. The CDR3 spells CASSPGLAGLTEQYF. The CDR3, as DNA: TGTGCCAGCAGTCCGGGACTAGCGGGACTAACCGAGCAGTACTTC.

The V and J genes are TRBV3-1 and TRBJ2-7; D perhaps matches TRBD1 (5 bases). There are 14 residues in the CDR3. CDR1 and CDR2 from the germline V gene are LGHDT and YNNKEL (reference sequence). The ends were cut back, 1 base at V and 12 bases at J, with 19 bases in the middle. CDR3 sequence: CASSQGGGAGPPYF. CDR3 sequence (DNA): TGTGCCAGCAGCCAAGGGGGCGGAGCTGGACCGCCGTACTTC.

This clonotype was seen only once. CDR3 loop: CSAFQTEAFF. In DNA form, the CDR3 reads TGCAGTGCCTTCCAAACTGAAGCTTTCTTT. The chain combines TRBV20-1 with TRBJ1-1; the D is unclear. The germline V gene encodes CDR1 DFQATT and CDR2 SNEGSKA (reference sequence). Trimming cost V 6 bases and J 5 bases, with 7 bases left between them. The CDR3 consists of 10 residues.

In its sample, this clonotype was seen many times. V usage is TRBV9 and J usage is TRBJ1-2, with 9 nucleotides matching TRBD1. J was trimmed by 8 bases and V by 3 bases; bases with no gene match: 8. Per germline, CDR1 SGDLS and CDR2 YYNGEE. This CDR3 spans 14 amino acids. In DNA, the CDR3 is TGTGCCAGCAGCGACGGGACAGGGCGGTGGGGCTACACCTTC. This encodes CASSDGTGRWGYTF.